This T cell receptor (beta chain) was sequenced during a study of spatial heterogeneity in lung cancer. Time point of the sample: sample taken at primary tumor resection. Unsorted samples of tumor, nontumor lung or frozen PBMC had their whole RNA sequenced. The CDR3 contains 11 residues. The V gene lost 5 bases and the J gene lost 11 bases, with 12 bases spanning the gap. Germline-derived CDR1 and CDR2 are SEHNR and FQNEAQ (reference sequence). Every TCR cDNA molecule carried a tag that served as a unique molecular identifier. Each CDR3 protein is one row after TCRdb ran MiXCR on the 5' RACE reads. This table holds roughly 75,000 distinct CDR3 sequences, roughly 13% found once.

This chain links TRBV7-9 with TRBJ1-1; the D is unclear. Sequenced here: PBMCs, sampled at surgery. The source is a male donor with early-stage non-small cell lung cancer. The CDR3 is CASSPLYRAFF. The CDR3 region has the DNA TGTGCCAGCAGCCCCCTTTACCGGGCTTTCTTT.